This TCR beta chain was recovered during a study of T cell repertoires in cytomegalovirus infection. The overall study: Indications came from public TCR beta signatures; they pointed to CMV infection and to a matching HLA type. Study-wide points: Dominating the ex vivo response were TCR beta clonotypes that were CMV-specific and HLA-C-restricted. Public TCR beta family frequency separated CMV-and-HLA carriers, including in an independent cohort.

The CDR3 covers 16 residues. Looked up from germline, CDR1 is SGHRS and CDR2 is YFSETQ. Trimming left V 0 bases short and J 0 bases short, with 12 bases between. TCRdb recomputed calls from the reads with MiXCR, one row per CDR3 protein. In the table there are 110,000 to 150,000 distinct CDR3 sequences, roughly 6% of which are singletons. This clonotype has a handful of counts. Its antigen is undetermined. Sequencing was carried out using PBMCs. The chain combines TRBV5-1 with TRBJ1-1; the D gene is possibly TRBD1 (6 bases). This TCR came from a human donor in good health (CMV status not recorded). Some clones in this sample may be carry-over from other donors' samples. The CDR3 region has the DNA TGCGCCAGCAGCTTGGCCGTCGGGGGCATGAACACTGAAGCTTTCTTT. Its protein product is CASSLAVGGMNTEAFF.